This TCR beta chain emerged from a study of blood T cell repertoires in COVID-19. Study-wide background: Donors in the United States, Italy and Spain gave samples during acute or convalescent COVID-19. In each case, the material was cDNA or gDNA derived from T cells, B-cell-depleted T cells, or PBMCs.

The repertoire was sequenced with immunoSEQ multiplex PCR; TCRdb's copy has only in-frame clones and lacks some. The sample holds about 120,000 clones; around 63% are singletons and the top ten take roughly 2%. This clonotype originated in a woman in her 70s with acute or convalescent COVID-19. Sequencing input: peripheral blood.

CDR3 protein: CASSALAGGNTGELFF. Written as DNA, the CDR3 is TGTGCCAGCAGTGCACTAGCGGGGGGCAACACCGGGGAGCTGTTTTTT. The J gene is TRBJ2-2, the V gene TRBV6-1, with 12 bases lining up with TRBD2. This CDR3 contains 16 residues. Germline V lookup: CDR1 MNHNS, CDR2 SASEGT. Trimming removed 4 bases from V and 2 bases from J; junction bases left unmatched: 2.